This T cell receptor beta chain emerged from a study of regulatory T cells in long-lasting Graves disease. Findings and limits, study-wide: New patients shared over 800 public clonotypes, fewer than the approximately 2,700 shared by persistent patients.

HTBI primers from iRepertoire and Arm-PCR of CDR3 regions yielded the TCR beta libraries. TCRdb re-called the multiplex PCR reads through MiXCR, storing one row per CDR3 protein. Of about 470,000 distinct CDR3 sequences in the sample, less than 25% were seen once. CDR3 length: 15 residues. Trimming shortened V by 3 bases and J by 0 bases, and 12 bases separated the two germline ends. The time point: persistent/refractory GD, antithyroid drugs over 5 years with positive TRAb. Making the TCR library involved RNA that had been extracted from PBMCs. At least ten counts were recorded for this clonotype. The antigen is not known.

Sample: peripheral blood mononuclear cells (PBMCs), taken when the disease was refractory, from a patient treated with antithyroid drugs. The sequence was collected from a female donor with Graves disease. This chain links TRBV12-3 or TRBV12-4 with TRBJ2-7; possibly TRBD2 for D (5 bases). CDR3 residues: CASSFGPGSSYEQYF. CDR3 DNA: TGTGCCAGCAGTTTCGGGCCGGGGAGCTCCTACGAGCAGTACTTC.